This T cell receptor (beta chain) was documented in a study of T cell responses to AZD1222 COVID-19 vaccine (dated by TCRdb to about 2021). General notes on the study: A total of under 250 trial participants underwent TCR sequencing, of whom about 210 had received two doses of AZD1222 and approximately 26 had received two doses of the MenACWY control vaccine. Trial participants were enrolled into age subgroups of 18-55, 56-69 and 70-plus years, which contained 148, 28 and 57 TCR-sequenced participants, respectively.

Read against the paper, the sample's time point label means: about 28 days (+/-7) after the second vaccine dose. What this sample's treatment or condition label stands for: meningococcal conjugate vaccine given as trial control. Vaccinee samples came from UK trials COV001 and COV002, including a single-blind randomized controlled phase 2/3 trial of AZD1222 (ChAdOx1 nCoV-19) in healthy adults. Trial participant PBMC samples were collected at day 0 and day 28 after the second dose for TCRbeta chain sequencing. The paper's findings and limits, for the study overall: In the small 56-69-year group, the increase in depth fell short of significance, most likely because of low power. Because no day 14 peak-response samples were available, the repertoires could be characterized only after the peak T cell response. Participants were mostly white British, with more females than males. The authors suggested clonal diversity may have been underestimated. A significant rise in spike-specific TCR breadth and depth was observed after two AZD1222 doses relative to day 0 and relative to MenACWY recipients. Conclusions about previously exposed vaccinees are limited because only five to seven AZD1222 recipients were SARS-CoV-2 seropositive at baseline. Nearly half of unique spike-specific TCRs reportedly recognized epitopes outside regions mutated in the B.1.351 and B.1.1.7 variants. Vaccine-associated CD4 TCRs spanned the whole spike protein, with dominant responses in regions 160-218 and 743-854.

As encoded in the germline V gene, CDR1 is LGHNA while CDR2 is YSLEER. V loses 1 base of germline sequence and J loses 0 bases, and the interval between the two ends is 13 bases. The CDR3 measures 16 amino acids from cysteine to phenylalanine. CDR3 DNA only is kept here, 48 bases in frame from base 1. To note about this clone: No antigen is known for it. The sample holds no much larger clone one base away, and base qualities are not on file.

The CDR3 regions of human TCRbeta chains were analyzed by immunosequencing. In the source study's methods: TCRs in the repertoires were matched against a reference library of SARS-CoV-2-specific TCRs that had been generated with the MIRA antigen-specificity platform. Breadth was defined as the fraction of unique TCRs that were SARS-CoV-2-associated. Depth was defined as the fraction of total T cells that were SARS-CoV-2-associated. Using the MIRA data, each spike-specific TCR was mapped to the spike region that the TCR reacts to and placed in a CD4 or CD8 class. Log10-transformed breadth and depth values were compared by one-way ANOVA with Sidak's multiple comparisons tests. Drawn from immuneACCESS, this table holds only the in-frame rearrangements with V and J called that TCRdb kept. Clones are partly lost; checked studies trace under half to an unresolved V gene and leave the rest unexplained. That table furnishes V, J and clone size, whereas the DNA furnished D and trimming. This sample is represented by roughly 97,000 clones; 86% of them were singletons. The leading ten clones occupy 3.3% of the sample.

The source material was peripheral blood, sampled 28 days after the second dose of the MenACWY control vaccine. This receptor was obtained from an adult who received the MenACWY meningococcal vaccine as a control. The chain joins TRBV4-3 to TRBJ2-7, with no confidently assigned D gene. The nucleotide sequence is TGCGCCAGCAGCCAAGGGAACGACTTAAACTCCTACGAGCAGTACTTC. Translated, it gives CASSQGNDLNSYEQYF.